This TCR beta chain was sequenced for a study of shared clonotypes between healthy human individuals. Study as a whole: The plates for each donor numbered three CD4 naive, three CD4 memory, two CD8 naive and one CD8 memory.

This CDR3 comprises 14 residues. Germline lookup yields CDR1 SGDLS and CDR2 YYNGEE. The V and J ends lost 0 bases and 5 bases respectively, with 12 bases between them. Only in-frame clones appear in the TCRdb table, and some are missing; sequencing was by immunoSEQ multiplex PCR. Of 2 million to 3 million clones in the sample, approximately 94% were seen once. Details on this clone: Its antigen is not known.

Overall study findings and caveats: Depth of sequencing was expected to influence donor clonotype sharing. Sampling involved blood alone; tissue repertoires likely differ. The study generally estimated greater richness for naive than memory subsets.

The receptor comes from a man younger than 35 in good health. Some clones in this sample may be carry-over from other donors' samples. V usage is TRBV9 and J usage is TRBJ2-7, with D possibly being TRBD1 or TRBD2 (6 bases each). The sample consisted of naive CD4+ T cells from PBMCs. Subset in this sample: CD45RA+ positively selected. In DNA, the CDR3 is TGTGCCAGCAGCGTAGCCCACGGGGGCGACGAGCAGTACTTC. Amino acid sequence: CASSVAHGGDEQYF.